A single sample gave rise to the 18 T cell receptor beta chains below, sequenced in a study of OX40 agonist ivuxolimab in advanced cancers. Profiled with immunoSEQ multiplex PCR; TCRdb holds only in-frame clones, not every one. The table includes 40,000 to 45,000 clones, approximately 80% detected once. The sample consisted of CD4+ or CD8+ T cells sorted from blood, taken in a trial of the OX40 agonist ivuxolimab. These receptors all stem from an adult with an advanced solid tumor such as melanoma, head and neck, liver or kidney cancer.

The CDR3 coding sequence is TGCGCCAGCAGCATAGGTTTGGAAGAGACCCAGTACTTC. Translating gives CASSIGLEETQYF. The chain couples TRBV4-1 to TRBJ2-5; D is unclear. V lost 5 bases, J lost 3 bases, and 10 bases lay in between. The CDR3 has 13 residues. The germline CDR1 and CDR2 sequences are MGHRA and YSYEKL.

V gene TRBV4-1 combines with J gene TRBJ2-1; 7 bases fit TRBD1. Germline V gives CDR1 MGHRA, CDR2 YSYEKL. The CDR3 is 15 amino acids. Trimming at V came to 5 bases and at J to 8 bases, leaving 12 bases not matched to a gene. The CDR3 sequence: CASSTRQGLSDEQFF. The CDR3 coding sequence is TGCGCCAGCAGCACCCGACAGGGTTTATCGGATGAGCAGTTCTTC.

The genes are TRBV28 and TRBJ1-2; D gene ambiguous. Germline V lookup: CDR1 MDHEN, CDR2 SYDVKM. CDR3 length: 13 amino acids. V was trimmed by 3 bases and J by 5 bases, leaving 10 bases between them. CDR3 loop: CASSFEAEYGYTF. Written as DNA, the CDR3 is TGTGCCAGCAGTTTTGAGGCGGAGTATGGCTACACCTTC.

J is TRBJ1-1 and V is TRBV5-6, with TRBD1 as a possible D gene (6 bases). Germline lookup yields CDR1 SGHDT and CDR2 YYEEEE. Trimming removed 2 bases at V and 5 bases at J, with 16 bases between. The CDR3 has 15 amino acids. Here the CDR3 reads CASSFRFGGGTEAFF. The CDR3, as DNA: TGTGCCAGCAGCTTTAGGTTCGGGGGCGGTACTGAAGCTTTCTTT.

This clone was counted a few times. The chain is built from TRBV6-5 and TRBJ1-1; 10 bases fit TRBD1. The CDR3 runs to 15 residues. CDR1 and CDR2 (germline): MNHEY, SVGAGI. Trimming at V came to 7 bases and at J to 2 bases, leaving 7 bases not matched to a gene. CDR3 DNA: TGTGCCAGCAACCCTGACAGGGGGCAAAACACTGAAGCTTTCTTT. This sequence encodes CASNPDRGQNTEAFF.

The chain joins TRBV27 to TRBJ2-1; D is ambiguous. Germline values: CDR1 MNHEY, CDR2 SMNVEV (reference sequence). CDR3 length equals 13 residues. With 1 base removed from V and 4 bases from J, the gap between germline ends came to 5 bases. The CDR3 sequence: CASSLYVYNEQFF. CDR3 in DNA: TGTGCCAGCAGTTTATATGTGTACAATGAGCAGTTCTTC.

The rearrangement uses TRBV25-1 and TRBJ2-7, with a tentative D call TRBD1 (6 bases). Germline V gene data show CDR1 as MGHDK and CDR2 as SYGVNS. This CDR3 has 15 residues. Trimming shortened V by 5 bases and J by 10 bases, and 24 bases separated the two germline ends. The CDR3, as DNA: TGTGCCAGCAGTAATTTTCTTCCGGGACAAGGAGAACAGTACTTC. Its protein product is CASSNFLPGQGEQYF.

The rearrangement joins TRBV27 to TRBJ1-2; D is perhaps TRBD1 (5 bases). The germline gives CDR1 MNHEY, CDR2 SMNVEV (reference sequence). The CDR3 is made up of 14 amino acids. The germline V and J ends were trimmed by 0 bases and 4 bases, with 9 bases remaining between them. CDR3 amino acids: CASSLSPTVYGYTF. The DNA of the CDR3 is TGTGCCAGCAGTTTATCCCCGACAGTCTATGGCTACACCTTC.

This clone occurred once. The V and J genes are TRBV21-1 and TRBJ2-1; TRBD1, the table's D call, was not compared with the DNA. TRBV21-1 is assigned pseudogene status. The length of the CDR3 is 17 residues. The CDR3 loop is CASSKASPIGAYNEQFF. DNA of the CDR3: TGTGCCAGCAGCAAAGCGTCCCCGATAGGGGCCTACAATGAGCAGTTCTTC.

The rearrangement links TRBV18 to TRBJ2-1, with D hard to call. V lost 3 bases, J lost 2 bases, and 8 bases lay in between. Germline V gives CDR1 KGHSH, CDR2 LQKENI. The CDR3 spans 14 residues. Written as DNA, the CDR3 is TGTGCCAGCTCACCTGCCGGCGCCTACAATGAGCAGTTCTTC. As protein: CASSPAGAYNEQFF.

CDR3 sequence reads: CASSESGTTLVGPYNEQFF. In DNA form, the CDR3 reads TGCGCCAGCAGTGAGTCGGGGACTACCCTAGTAGGTCCCTACAATGAGCAGTTCTTC. The V and J genes are TRBV10-2 and TRBJ2-1, with TRBD2 matching over 7 bases. Germline values: CDR1 WSHSY, CDR2 SAAADI. There are 19 residues in the CDR3. The junction had 13 bases not matched to a gene; V was cut back by 0 bases and J by 2 bases.

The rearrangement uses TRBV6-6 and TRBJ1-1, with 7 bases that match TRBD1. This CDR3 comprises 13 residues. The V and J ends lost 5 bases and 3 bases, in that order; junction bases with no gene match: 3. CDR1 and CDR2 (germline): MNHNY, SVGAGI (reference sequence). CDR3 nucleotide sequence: TGTGCCAGCAGTAGACAGGGTGACACTGAAGCTTTCTTT. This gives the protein CASSRQGDTEAFF.

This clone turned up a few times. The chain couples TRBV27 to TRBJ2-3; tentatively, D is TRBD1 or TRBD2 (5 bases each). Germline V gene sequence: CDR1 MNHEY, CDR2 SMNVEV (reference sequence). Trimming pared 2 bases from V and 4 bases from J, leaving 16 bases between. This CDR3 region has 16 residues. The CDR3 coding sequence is TGTGCCAGCAGTTTACGTCTCTTGGGGACGGCAGATACGCAGTATTTT. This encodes CASSLRLLGTADTQYF.

The CDR3 nucleotides are TGTGCCATCGGGGGAGACAGTTTTCCTAACACTGAAGCTTTCTTT. It encodes CAIGGDSFPNTEAFF. The J gene is TRBJ1-1, the V gene TRBV10-3, with a weak D call TRBD1 (5 bases). This CDR3 has 15 amino acids. Germline-derived CDR1 and CDR2 are ENHRY and SYGVKD. Deletions cut 8 bases from V and 2 bases from J, with 18 bases between.

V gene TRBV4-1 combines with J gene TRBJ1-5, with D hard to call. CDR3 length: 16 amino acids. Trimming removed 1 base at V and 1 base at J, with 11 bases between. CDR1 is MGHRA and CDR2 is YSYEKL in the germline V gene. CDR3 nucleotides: TGCGCCAGCAGCCAAGGGAGCAGGTTAAGCAATCAGCCCCAGCATTTT. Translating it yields CASSQGSRLSNQPQHF.

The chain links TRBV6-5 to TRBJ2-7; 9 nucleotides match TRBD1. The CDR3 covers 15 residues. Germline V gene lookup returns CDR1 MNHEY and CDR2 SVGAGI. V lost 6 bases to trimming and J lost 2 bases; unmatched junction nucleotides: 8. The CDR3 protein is CASSPSGQGTYEQYF. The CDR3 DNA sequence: TGTGCCAGCAGCCCCAGTGGACAGGGGACCTACGAGCAGTACTTC.

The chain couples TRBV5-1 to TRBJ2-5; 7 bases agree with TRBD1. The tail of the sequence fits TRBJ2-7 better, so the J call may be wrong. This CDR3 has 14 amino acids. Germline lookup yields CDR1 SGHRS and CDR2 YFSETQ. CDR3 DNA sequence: TGCGCCAGCAGGGGGACAGTTGATTCCTACGAGCAGTACTTC. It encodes CASRGTVDSYEQYF.

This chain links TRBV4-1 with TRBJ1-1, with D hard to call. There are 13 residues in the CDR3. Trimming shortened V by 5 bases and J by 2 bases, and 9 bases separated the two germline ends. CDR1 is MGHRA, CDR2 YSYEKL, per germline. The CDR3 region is CASSDRVNTEAFF. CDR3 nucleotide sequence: TGCGCCAGCAGCGACCGGGTAAACACTGAAGCTTTCTTT.